The T cell receptor beta chain under discussion was sequenced for a study of blood T cell repertoires in COVID-19 (TCRdb year 2020). Looking at the study overall: Samples from collaborators originated in the United States, Italy and Spain and spanned both the acute and convalescent phases of COVID-19. The material from the prospective study consisted of cDNA or gDNA derived from T cells, B-cell-depleted T cells, or PBMCs. Deeply sampled blood TCRbeta repertoires from subjects exposed to, actively infected with, or recovered from COVID-19 were included in the dataset. The repertoires were released in a freely available public database meant as a resource for research on the immune response to SARS-CoV-2. The samples were drawn from the first 160 participants of the ongoing ImmuneRACE study and from 950 to 1,500 subjects provided by 6 global collaborators. Nearly every sample came with metadata listing a de-identified subject ID, COVID-19 status, age in years and sex. Where available, HLA class I and class II types were taken from metadata supplied by the sample provider and were not determined by assay-based typing.

The collaborating institutions used their own protocols to collect whole blood in K2EDTA tubes. For TCRbeta analysis, collaborator samples were shipped as frozen whole blood, as isolated PBMCs, or as DNA extracted from either sample type. TCRbeta CDR3 regions were amplified from genomic DNA by means of the immunoSEQ Assay, a bias-controlled multiplex PCR. The paper's data handling went like this. The number of nucleated cells in each sample was estimated from the amplification of reference gene primers within the assay. To quantify the absolute abundance of each unique TCRbeta CDR3 rearrangement, sequence reads were collapsed and filtered. Productive Simpson clonality was computed per sample as the square root of Simpson's diversity index over productive rearrangements. TCRdb took over this immuneACCESS table, retaining in-frame rearrangements with V and J assigned. Such tables are incomplete; in checked studies, under half of the missing clones stem from an unresolved V gene, and the remainder is unexplained. V and J calls and clone size come straight from that table; D and trimming were deduced from the DNA. The sample table shows fewer than 30,000 clones, and over 75% are seen once. The ten most abundant clones make up roughly 15% of the sample.

What the authors observed across the whole study: The quantity of clinical and demographic metadata differed by source and by participant and was supplied without curation.

Concerning this clone: Its antigen specificity is not known. The record has no base qualities; no much larger clone is one base away.

This TCR was recovered from a man aged 65 to 79 with active COVID-19. Material: peripheral blood.

The CDR3 protein: CASTSRAAESGYTF. In nucleotides, the sequence is TGTGCCAGCACCTCGAGGGCAGCCGAATCAGGCTACACCTTC. The V gene is TRBV3-1 (or the pseudogene TRBV3-2) and the J gene is TRBJ1-2, with the D gene not clear enough to name. V and J are truncated by 7 bases and 8 bases respectively, leaving an intervening sequence of 20 bases. The CDR3 contains 14 residues, cysteine and phenylalanine counted. The entry retains the CDR3 DNA only, 42 bases that are in frame from base 1. The germline V gene (reference sequence) sets CDR1 to LGHDT and CDR2 to YNNKEL.